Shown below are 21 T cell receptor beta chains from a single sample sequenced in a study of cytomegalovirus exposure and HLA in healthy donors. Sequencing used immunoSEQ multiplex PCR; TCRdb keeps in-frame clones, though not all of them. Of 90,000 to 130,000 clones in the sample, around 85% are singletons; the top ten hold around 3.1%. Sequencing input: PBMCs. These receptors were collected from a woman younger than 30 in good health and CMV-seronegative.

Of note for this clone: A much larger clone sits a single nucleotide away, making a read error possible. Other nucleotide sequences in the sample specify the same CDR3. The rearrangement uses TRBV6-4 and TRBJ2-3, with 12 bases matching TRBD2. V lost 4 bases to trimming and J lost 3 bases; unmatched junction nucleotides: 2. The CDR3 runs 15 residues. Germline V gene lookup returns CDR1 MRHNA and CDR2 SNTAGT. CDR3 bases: TGTGCCAGCAGTGTACTAGCGGGGGGTACAGATACGCAGTATTTT. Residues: CASSVLAGGTDTQYF.

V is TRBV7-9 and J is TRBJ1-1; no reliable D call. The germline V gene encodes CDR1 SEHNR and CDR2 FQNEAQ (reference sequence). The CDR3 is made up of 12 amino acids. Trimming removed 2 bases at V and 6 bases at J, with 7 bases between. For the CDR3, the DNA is TGTGCCAGCAGCTTACAGTCCGCTGAAGCTTTCTTT. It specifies CASSLQSAEAFF.

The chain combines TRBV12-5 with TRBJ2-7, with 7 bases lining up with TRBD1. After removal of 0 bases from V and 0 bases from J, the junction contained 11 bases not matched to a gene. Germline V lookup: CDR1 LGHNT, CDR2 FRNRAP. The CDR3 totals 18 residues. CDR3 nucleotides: TGTGCTAGTGGTTTGGTACCTAAGACAGGGCATATCTCCTACGAGCAGTACTTC. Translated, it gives CASGLVPKTGHISYEQYF.

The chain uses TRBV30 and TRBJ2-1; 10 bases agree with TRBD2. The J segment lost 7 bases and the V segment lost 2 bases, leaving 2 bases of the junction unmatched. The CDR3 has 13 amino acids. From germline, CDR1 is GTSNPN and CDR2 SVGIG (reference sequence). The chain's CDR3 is CAWSSGGGNEQFF. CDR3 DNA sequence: TGTGCCTGGAGTAGCGGGGGGGGTAATGAGCAGTTCTTC.

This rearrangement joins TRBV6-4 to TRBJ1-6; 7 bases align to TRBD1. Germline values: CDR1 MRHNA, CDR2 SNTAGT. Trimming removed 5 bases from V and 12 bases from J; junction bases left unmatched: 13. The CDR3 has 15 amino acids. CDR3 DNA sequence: TGTGCCAGCAGTCCAGATTCGGCAGGGGGTATACCCCTCCACTTT. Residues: CASSPDSAGGIPLHF.

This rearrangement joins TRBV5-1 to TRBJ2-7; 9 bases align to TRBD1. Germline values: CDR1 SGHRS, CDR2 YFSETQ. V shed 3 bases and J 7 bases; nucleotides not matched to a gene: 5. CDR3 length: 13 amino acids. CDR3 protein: CASSWGQGREQYF. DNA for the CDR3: TGCGCCAGCAGCTGGGGACAGGGTCGTGAGCAGTACTTC.

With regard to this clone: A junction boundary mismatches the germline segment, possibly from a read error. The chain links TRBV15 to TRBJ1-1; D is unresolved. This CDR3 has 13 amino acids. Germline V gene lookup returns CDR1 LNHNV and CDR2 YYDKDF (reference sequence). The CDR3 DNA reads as TGTGCCACCAGCAGAGCCTCGAACAGTGAAGCTTTCTTT. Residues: CATSRASNSEAFF.

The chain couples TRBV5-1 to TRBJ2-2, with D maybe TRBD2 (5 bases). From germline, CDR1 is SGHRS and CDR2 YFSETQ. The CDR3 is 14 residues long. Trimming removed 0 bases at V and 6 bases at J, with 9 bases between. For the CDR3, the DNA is TGCGCCAGCAGCTTGGACGGGAAGGCCGGGGAGCTGTTTTTT. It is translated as CASSLDGKAGELFF.

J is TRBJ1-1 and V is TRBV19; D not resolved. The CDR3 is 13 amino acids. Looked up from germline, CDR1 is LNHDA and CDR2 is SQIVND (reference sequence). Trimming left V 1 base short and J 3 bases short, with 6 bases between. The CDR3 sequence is CASSIGGYTEAFF. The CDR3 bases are TGTGCCAGTAGTATAGGAGGGTACACTGAAGCTTTCTTT.

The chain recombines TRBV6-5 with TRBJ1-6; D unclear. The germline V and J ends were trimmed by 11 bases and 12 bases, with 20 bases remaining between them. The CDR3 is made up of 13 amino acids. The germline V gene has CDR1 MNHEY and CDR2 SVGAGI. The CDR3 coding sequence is TGTGCCGGCGGAAGCCAGGATGGAGGACCCCTCCACTTT. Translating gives CAGGSQDGGPLHF.

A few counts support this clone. The CDR3: CASSLGTGGNGYTF. The CDR3 DNA follows: TGTGCCAGCAGCTTGGGGACAGGGGGGAATGGCTACACCTTC. The V gene is TRBV5-6, the J gene TRBJ1-2, with TRBD1 matching over 10 bases. The germline V gene has CDR1 SGHDT and CDR2 YYEEEE. This CDR3 region has 14 residues. The V and J ends lost 0 bases and 6 bases, in that order; junction bases with no gene match: 2. The full variable domain, rest sourced from reference TRBV5-6 and TRBJ1-2, is DAGVTQSPTHLIKTRGQQVTLRCSPKSGHDTVSWYQQALGQGPQFIFQYYEEEERQRGNFPDRFSGHQFPNYSSELNVNALLLGDSALYLCASSLGTGGNGYTFGSGTRLTVV.

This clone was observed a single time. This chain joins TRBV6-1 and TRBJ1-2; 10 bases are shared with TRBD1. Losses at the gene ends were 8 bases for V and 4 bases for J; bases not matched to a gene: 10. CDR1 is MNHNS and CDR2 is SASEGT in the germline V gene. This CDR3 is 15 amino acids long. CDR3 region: CASQRRWTGGYGYTF. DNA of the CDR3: TGTGCCAGCCAAAGGAGATGGACAGGGGGCTATGGCTACACCTTC.

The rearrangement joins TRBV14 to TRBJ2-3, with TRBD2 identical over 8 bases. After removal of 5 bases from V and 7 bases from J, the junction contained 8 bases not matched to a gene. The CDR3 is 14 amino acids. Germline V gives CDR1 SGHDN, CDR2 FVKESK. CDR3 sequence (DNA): TGTGCCAGCAGCATTGGACTAGCTACAAATACGCAGTATTTT. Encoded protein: CASSIGLATNTQYF.

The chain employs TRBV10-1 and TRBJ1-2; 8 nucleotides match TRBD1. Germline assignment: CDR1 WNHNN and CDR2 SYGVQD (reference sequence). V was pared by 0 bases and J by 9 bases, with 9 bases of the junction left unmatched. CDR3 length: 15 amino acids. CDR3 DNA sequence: TGCGCCAGCAGTGAGTCCGGAGGACAGGGTGTAAGCTACACCTTC. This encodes CASSESGGQGVSYTF.

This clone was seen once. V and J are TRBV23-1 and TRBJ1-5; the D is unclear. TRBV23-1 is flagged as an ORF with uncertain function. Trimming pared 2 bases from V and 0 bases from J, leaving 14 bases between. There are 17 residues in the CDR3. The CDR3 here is CASSQRTRFYSNQPQHF. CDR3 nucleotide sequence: TGCGCCAGCAGTCAACGAACCAGGTTTTATAGCAATCAGCCCCAGCATTTT.

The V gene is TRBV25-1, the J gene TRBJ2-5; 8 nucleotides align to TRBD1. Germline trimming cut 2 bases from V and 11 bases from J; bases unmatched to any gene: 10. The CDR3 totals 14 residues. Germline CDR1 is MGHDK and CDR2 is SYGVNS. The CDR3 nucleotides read TGTGCCAGCAGTGAACCCGGGACAGGTTTTTCGCAGTACTTC. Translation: CASSEPGTGFSQYF.

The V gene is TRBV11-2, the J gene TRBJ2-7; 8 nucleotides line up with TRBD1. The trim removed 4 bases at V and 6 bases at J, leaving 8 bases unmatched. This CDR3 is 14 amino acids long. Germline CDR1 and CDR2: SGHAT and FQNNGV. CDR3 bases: TGTGCCAGCAGCTCCCAGGGGGCGTTAGGCGAGCAGTACTTC. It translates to CASSSQGALGEQYF.

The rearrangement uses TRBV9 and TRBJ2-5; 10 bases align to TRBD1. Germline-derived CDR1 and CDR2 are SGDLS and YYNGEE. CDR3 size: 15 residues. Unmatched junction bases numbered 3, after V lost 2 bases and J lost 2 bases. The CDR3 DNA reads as TGTGCCAGCAGCGTGACAGGGGGCGTTCAAGAGACCCAGTACTTC. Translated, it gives CASSVTGGVQETQYF.

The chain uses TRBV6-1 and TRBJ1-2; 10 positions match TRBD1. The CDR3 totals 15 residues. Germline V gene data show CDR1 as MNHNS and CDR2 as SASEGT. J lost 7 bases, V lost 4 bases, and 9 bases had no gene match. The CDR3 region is CASSGSGQGISGYTF. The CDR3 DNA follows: TGTGCCAGCAGTGGATCGGGACAGGGGATCTCTGGCTACACCTTC.

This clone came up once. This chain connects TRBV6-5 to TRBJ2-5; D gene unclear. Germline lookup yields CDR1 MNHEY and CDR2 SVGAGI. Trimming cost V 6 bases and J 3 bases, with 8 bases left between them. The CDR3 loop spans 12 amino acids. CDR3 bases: TGTGCCAGCAGCCATCTAAAAGAGACCCAGTACTTC. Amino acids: CASSHLKETQYF.

Here the CDR3 reads CASSSAPLAGGETQYF. The CDR3 DNA reads as TGTGCCAGCAGTTCTGCGCCCCTAGCGGGCGGGGAGACCCAGTACTTC. This sequence joins TRBV2 and TRBJ2-5, with 8 bases aligning to TRBD2. The CDR3 is 16 residues long. Germline values: CDR1 SNHLY, CDR2 FYNNEI. The V segment lost 5 bases and the J segment 5 bases; nucleotides outside the gene matches: 13.